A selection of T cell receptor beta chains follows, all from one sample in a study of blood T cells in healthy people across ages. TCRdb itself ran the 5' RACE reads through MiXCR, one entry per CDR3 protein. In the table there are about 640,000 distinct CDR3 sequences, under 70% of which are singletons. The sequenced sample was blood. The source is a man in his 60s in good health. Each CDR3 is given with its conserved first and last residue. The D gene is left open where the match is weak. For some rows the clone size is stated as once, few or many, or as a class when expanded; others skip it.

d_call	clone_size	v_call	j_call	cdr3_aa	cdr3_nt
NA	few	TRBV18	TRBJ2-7	CASRANYEQYF	TGTGCCAGCCGAGCCAATTACGAGCAGTACTTC
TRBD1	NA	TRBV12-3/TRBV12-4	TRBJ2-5	CASSFYRGEQETQYF	TGTGCCAGCAGTTTCTACAGGGGGGAACAAGAGACCCAGTACTTC
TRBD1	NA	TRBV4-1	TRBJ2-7	CASSQGWPGGGYEQYF	TGCGCCAGCAGCCAAGGGTGGCCAGGGGGTGGCTACGAGCAGTACTTC
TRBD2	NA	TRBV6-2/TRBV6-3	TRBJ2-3	CASRRGTSGRGTDTQYF	TGTGCCAGCAGGAGAGGGACTAGCGGGAGAGGCACAGATACGCAGTATTTT
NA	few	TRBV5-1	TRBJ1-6	CASSQDKSSYNSPLHF	TGCGCCAGCAGTCAAGACAAGAGCTCCTATAATTCACCCCTCCACTTT
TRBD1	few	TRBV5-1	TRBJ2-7	CASSYYATGSNEQYF	TGCGCCAGCAGCTATTATGCGACAGGGAGCAACGAGCAGTACTTC
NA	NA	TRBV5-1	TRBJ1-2	CASSLAGEVRGGYTF	TGCGCCAGCAGCTTGGCCGGTGAGGTTCGCGGTGGCTACACCTTC
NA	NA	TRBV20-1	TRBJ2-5	CSAMMRGVETQYF	TGCAGTGCGATGATGAGGGGGGTAGAGACCCAGTACTTC
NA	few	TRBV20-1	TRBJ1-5	CSASRAGQPQHF	TGCAGTGCTTCCCGAGCCGGGCAGCCCCAGCATTTT
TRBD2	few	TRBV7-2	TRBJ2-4	CASSPRLAGGTGSIQYF	TGTGCCAGCAGCCCGCGACTAGCGGGGGGAACGGGAAGCATTCAGTACTTC
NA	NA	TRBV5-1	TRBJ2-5	CASSLTPTQETQYF	TGCGCCAGCAGCTTGACTCCTACTCAAGAGACCCAGTACTTC
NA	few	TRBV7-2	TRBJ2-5	CASSLSPLEGTQYF	TGTGCCAGCAGCTTAAGCCCCCTCGAGGGGACCCAGTACTTC
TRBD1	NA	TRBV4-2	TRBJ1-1	CASSPGQVNTEAFF	TGTGCCAGCAGCCCCGGACAGGTGAACACTGAAGCTTTCTTT
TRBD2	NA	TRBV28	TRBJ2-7	CASSLASGGSSYEQYF	TGTGCCAGCAGTTTGGCTAGCGGGGGGTCTTCCTACGAGCAGTACTTC
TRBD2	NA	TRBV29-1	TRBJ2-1	CSVDGGKRGEQFF	TGCAGCGTTGATGGCGGGAAGCGGGGTGAGCAGTTCTTC
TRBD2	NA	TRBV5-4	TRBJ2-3	CASSYKRGGVDTQYF	TGTGCCAGCAGCTACAAGCGGGGGGGCGTAGATACGCAGTATTTT
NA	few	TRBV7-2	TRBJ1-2	CASSLWLQTTEGYTF	TGTGCCAGCAGCTTATGGTTGCAGACTACAGAGGGCTACACCTTC
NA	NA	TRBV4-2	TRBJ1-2	CASSHATGNYGYTF	TGTGCCAGCAGCCATGCGACGGGGAACTATGGCTACACCTTC
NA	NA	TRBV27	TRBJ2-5	CASSPYATGPQETQYF	TGTGCCAGCAGTCCGTACGCTACAGGGCCACAAGAGACCCAGTACTTC
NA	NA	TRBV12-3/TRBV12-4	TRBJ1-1	CAARRGENTEAFF	TGTGCCGCCCGACGTGGGGAGAACACTGAAGCTTTCTTT
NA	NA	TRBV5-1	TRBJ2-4	CASSFKGENIQYF	TGCGCCAGCAGCTTTAAGGGGGAAAACATTCAGTACTTC
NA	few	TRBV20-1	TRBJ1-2	CSAPTGSNYGYTF	TGCAGTGCGCCGACAGGTTCTAACTATGGCTACACCTTC
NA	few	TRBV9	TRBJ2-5	CASSVVGLPVETQYF	TGTGCCAGCAGCGTAGTGGGACTCCCTGTTGAGACCCAGTACTTC
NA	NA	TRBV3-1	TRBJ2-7	CASSQGGISYEQYF	TGTGCCAGCAGCCAAGGGGGTATCTCCTACGAGCAGTACTTC
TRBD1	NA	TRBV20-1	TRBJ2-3	CSASVTGTDTQYF	TGCAGTGCTAGTGTGACAGGGACAGATACGCAGTATTTT
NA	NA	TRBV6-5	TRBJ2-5	CASSFGFNQGIETQYF	TGTGCCAGCAGTTTTGGGTTCAACCAGGGAATAGAGACCCAGTACTTC
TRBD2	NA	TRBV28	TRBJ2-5	CTSSLLGREGETQYF	TGTACCAGCAGTTTATTGGGTAGGGAGGGTGAGACCCAGTACTTC
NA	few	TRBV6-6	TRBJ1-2	CASSNQDSYGYTF	TGTGCCAGCAGTAACCAGGACAGCTATGGCTACACCTTC
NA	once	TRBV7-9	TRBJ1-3	CASSLGTSGNTIYF	TGTGCCAGCAGCTTAGGTACCTCTGGAAACACCATATATTTT
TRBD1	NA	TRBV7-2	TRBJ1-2	CASSLAQGAAYGYTF	TGTGCCAGCAGCTTAGCCCAGGGGGCGGCCTATGGCTACACCTTC
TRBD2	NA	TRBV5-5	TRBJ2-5	CASTRVEAGGQETQYF	TGTGCCAGCACCCGGGTGGAAGCGGGGGGCCAAGAGACCCAGTACTTC
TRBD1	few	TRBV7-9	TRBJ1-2	CASSPGQGNYGGYGYTF	TGTGCCAGCAGCCCCGGACAGGGGAACTATGGTGGCTATGGCTACACCTTC
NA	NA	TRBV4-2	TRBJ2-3	CASSQRGMSTDTQYF	TGTGCCAGCAGCCAAAGGGGAATGAGCACAGATACGCAGTATTTT
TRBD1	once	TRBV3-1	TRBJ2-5	CATMDRGQETQYF	TGTGCCACCATGGACAGGGGACAAGAGACCCAGTACTTC
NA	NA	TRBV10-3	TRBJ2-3	CAISESRATDTQYF	TGTGCCATCAGTGAGAGTAGGGCCACAGATACGCAGTATTTT
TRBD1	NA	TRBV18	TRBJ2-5	CASSRTGGKETQYF	TGTGCCAGCTCCCGGACAGGGGGTAAGGAGACCCAGTACTTC
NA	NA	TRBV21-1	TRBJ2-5	CATLRARAGEQYF	TGTGCCACCCTGCGAGCAAGAGCGGGGGAGCAGTACTTC
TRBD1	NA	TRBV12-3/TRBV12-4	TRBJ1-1	CASRPGGRTEAFF	TGTGCCAGCAGACCAGGGGGCCGCACTGAAGCTTTCTTT
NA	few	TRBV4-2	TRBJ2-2	CASSQERVNTGELFF	TGTGCCAGCAGCCAAGAGCGGGTTAACACCGGGGAGCTGTTTTTT
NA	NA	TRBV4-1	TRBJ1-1	CASSPPWAGNTEAFF	TGCGCCAGCAGCCCCCCTTGGGCAGGGAACACTGAAGCTTTCTTT
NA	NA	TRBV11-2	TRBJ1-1	CASSLGSVGTEAFF	TGTGCCAGCAGCTTAGGATCAGTGGGGACTGAAGCTTTCTTT
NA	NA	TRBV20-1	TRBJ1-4	CSAGISEKLFF	TGCAGTGCTGGTATTTCGGAAAAACTGTTTTTT
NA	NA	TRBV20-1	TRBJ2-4	CSASGGGGVQYF	TGCAGTGCTAGTGGCGGGGGCGGGGTTCAGTACTTC
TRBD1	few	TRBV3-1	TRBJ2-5	CASKTDRGGETQYF	TGTGCCAGCAAAACGGACAGGGGTGGAGAGACCCAGTACTTC
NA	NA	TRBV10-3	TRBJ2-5	CAISEADRFETQYF	TGTGCCATCAGTGAGGCGGATCGGTTCGAGACCCAGTACTTC
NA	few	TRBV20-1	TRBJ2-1	CSAPSGLGGGNEQFF	TGCAGTGCTCCGTCGGGGCTCGGAGGTGGTAATGAGCAGTTCTTC
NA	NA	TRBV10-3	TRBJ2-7	CAISLNRDEEQYF	TGTGCCATCAGCTTAAACAGGGATGAAGAGCAGTACTTC
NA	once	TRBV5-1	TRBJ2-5	CASKTGRVQETQYF	TGCGCCAGCAAGACTGGCAGGGTCCAAGAGACCCAGTACTTC
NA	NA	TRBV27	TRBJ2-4	CASSLNGVAKNIQYF	TGTGCCAGCAGTTTAAATGGGGTGGCCAAAAACATTCAGTACTTC
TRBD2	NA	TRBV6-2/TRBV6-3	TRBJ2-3	CASSYAGELTDTQYF	TGTGCCAGCAGTTACGCGGGGGAACTCACAGATACGCAGTATTTT
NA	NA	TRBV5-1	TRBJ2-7	CASSLDGGLSSYEQYF	TGCGCCAGCAGCTTGGATGGGGGCCTGAGCTCCTACGAGCAGTACTTC
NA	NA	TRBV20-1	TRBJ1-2	CSATAGGGYGYTF	TGCAGTGCTACCGCGGGAGGAGGCTATGGCTACACCTTC
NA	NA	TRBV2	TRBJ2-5	CASRERGNWETQYF	TGTGCCAGCAGGGAACGGGGAAACTGGGAGACCCAGTACTTC
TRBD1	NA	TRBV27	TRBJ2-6	CASSLNRQGSSGANVLTF	TGTGCCAGCAGTTTAAACCGACAGGGGTCCTCTGGGGCCAACGTCCTGACTTTC
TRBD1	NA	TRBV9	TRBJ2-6	CASSVDGAGGRGANVLTF	TGTGCCAGCAGCGTAGATGGGGCAGGGGGACGTGGGGCCAACGTCCTGACTTTC
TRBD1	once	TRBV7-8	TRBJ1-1	CASRLGTANMNTEAFF	TGTGCCAGCAGACTCGGGACAGCGAACATGAACACTGAAGCTTTCTTT
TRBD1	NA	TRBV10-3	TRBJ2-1	CAISDPGQALGNEQFF	TGTGCCATCAGCGACCCGGGACAGGCTTTGGGCAATGAGCAGTTCTTC
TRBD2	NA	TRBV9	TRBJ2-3	CASTTRGGSTDTQYF	TGTGCCAGCACCACCCGGGGGGGGAGCACAGATACGCAGTATTTT
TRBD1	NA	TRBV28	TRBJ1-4	CASSLTKGALSKLFF	TGTGCCAGCAGTTTAACCAAGGGGGCCTTGAGTAAACTGTTTTTT
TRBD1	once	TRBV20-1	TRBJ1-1	CSARQGDGAEAFF	TGCAGTGCTAGACAGGGGGATGGGGCTGAAGCTTTCTTT